Listed below are T cell receptor beta chains from one sample, sequenced in a study of spatial heterogeneity in lung cancer. Each CDR3 protein is one row after TCRdb ran MiXCR on the 5' RACE reads. The table records about 21,000 distinct CDR3 sequences, roughly 4.5% of them present only once. This specimen was PBMCs, taken at surgery. All receptors derive from a male donor with early-stage non-small cell lung cancer. Both conserved end residues are trimmed from each CDR3.

J,V,CDR3
TRBJ2-1,TRBV10-2,ASRWPEAYNEQF
TRBJ2-1,TRBV27,ASGRGLYNEQF
TRBJ2-2,TRBV24-1,ATSDPNRGDHTGELF
TRBJ2-2,TRBV7-8,ASSPRTSGTPGELF
TRBJ2-1,TRBV11-3,ASSLETASYNEQF
TRBJ2-7,TRBV3-1,ASSQDVPGGFPYEQY
TRBJ1-5,TRBV19,ASSITGSWIQPQH
TRBJ2-6,TRBV24-1,AASRGSGANVLT
TRBJ2-1,TRBV18,ASSPRLTSGRPGEQF
TRBJ2-1,TRBV7-2,ASSRTASSYNEQF
TRBJ2-5,TRBV2,ASSPQGPSGQETQY
TRBJ1-6,TRBV9,ASSVRGPHGSYNSPLH
TRBJ1-1,TRBV20-1,SARDQTGQNTEAF
TRBJ2-7,TRBV9,ASSVGLGGQPEQY
TRBJ2-1,TRBV12-3/TRBV12-4,ASSLDHRPLNEQF
TRBJ2-2,TRBV3-1,ASSKEGAFTGELF
TRBJ1-1,TRBV11-2,ASSASLNTEAF
TRBJ2-3,TRBV5-5,ASSQDPGADTQY
TRBJ2-3,TRBV4-3,ASSPEGALDGDTQY
TRBJ2-1,TRBV6-5,ASSPRTSGTNNEQF
TRBJ2-1,TRBV20-1,SARDLAYSYNEQF
TRBJ1-5,TRBV7-9,ASSLNEGINQPQH
TRBJ1-5,TRBV6-2/TRBV6-3,ASSLTGLKQPQH
TRBJ2-1,TRBV4-3,ASSQVAGGKFEQF
TRBJ2-1,TRBV14,ASSPWTSSYNEQF
TRBJ2-7,TRBV21-1,ASSPVLSEDRVSYEQY
TRBJ2-1,TRBV6-2/TRBV6-3,ASSSGRGEKYNEQF
TRBJ2-3,TRBV2,ASSEEELRTDTQY
TRBJ2-7,TRBV5-1,ASSLAGTREQY
TRBJ2-3,TRBV20-1,STQPLTDTQY
TRBJ1-1,TRBV5-1,ASSLAILGQGLNTEAF
TRBJ2-3,TRBV5-1,ASSLAGGSTDTQY
TRBJ1-4,TRBV5-1,ASSFRQGSYEKLF
TRBJ2-2,TRBV7-9,ASSQQTGVYTGELF
TRBJ2-5,TRBV12-3/TRBV12-4,ASSLGQVQETQY
TRBJ2-1,TRBV7-7,ASSLGRSIYNEQF
TRBJ2-1,TRBV7-6,ASSLVPRGGGSYNEQF
TRBJ1-5,TRBV6-5,ASSPGTGGSQPQH
TRBJ2-4,TRBV5-1,ASSIVGGANIQY
TRBJ2-3,TRBV19,ASKWGGSTDTQY
TRBJ2-7,TRBV2,ASSGQGPEGRQY
TRBJ1-3,TRBV12-3/TRBV12-4,ASSPPTGGPGNTIY
TRBJ2-2,TRBV27,ASSPRDLRNTGELF
TRBJ1-4,TRBV4-2,ASSQLRSTNEKLF
TRBJ1-1,TRBV10-3,AVRQGLNTEAF
TRBJ1-4,TRBV27,ASTGGLGEKLF
TRBJ2-2,TRBV3-1,ASSQLRTGVSNTGELF
TRBJ2-1,TRBV24-1,ATSDSSRASYNEQF
TRBJ1-1,TRBV3-1,ASSPDRASEAF
TRBJ2-5,TRBV6-2/TRBV6-3,ASSYGVTAPRTQY